These T cell receptor beta chains were read from a single sample in a study of T cells in Graves' hyperthyroidism and ophthalmopathy. TCRdb re-called the multiplex PCR reads with MiXCR, one entry per CDR3 protein. The table shows hundreds of thousands of distinct CDR3 sequences, with roughly 32% occurring only once. The specimen was blood. Every receptor here comes from a woman aged 40 to 49 with Graves' hyperthyroidism. Each CDR3 is given with its conserved first and last residue.

TRBV19 | CASSMRGTDHLGQPQHF
TRBV4-3 | CASSQGPIANYGYTF
TRBV7-2 | CASSKPGFRAHEQYF
TRBV29-1 | CSVHTGGDGEQYF
TRBV5-1 | CASHHDRGPGELFF
TRBV5-5 | CASSLGQITEAFF
TRBV6-5 | CASRFDRAYGYTF
TRBV25-1 | CAEGTGWYEQYF
TRBV6-6 | CASSLPGQGWQPQHF
TRBV7-2 | CASSAATGYEQYF
TRBV29-1 | CSVGTDNSPLHF
TRBV6-5 | CASSHPIGESWSYEQYF
TRBV5-5 | CASSVERDRGRLPLHF
TRBV29-1 | CSVDDGVPDYGYTF
TRBV29-1 | CSVSGQGQNSPLHF
TRBV4-3 | CASSQEENSYEQYF